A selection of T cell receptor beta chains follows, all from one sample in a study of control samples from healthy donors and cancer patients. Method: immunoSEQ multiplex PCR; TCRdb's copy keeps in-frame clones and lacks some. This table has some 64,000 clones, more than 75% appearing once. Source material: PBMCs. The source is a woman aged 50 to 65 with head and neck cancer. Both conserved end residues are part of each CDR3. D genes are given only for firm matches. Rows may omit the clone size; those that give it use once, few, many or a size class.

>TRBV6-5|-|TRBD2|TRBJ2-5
TGTGCCAGCAGAGCGGGGGAGCAAGAGACCCAGTACTTC
CASRAGEQETQYF
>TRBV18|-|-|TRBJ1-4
TGTGCCAGCTCACCATCAGCCAGGGGAAGGGAAAAACTGTTTTTT
CASSPSARGREKLFF
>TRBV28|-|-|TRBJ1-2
TGTGCCAGCAGTTCCTCCGGGACACCCTGGCACTATGGCTACACCTTC
CASSSSGTPWHYGYTF
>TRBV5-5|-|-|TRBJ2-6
TGTGCCAGCAGCTTGGCCAGGGGAAGCTCTGGGGCCAACGTCCTGACTTTC
CASSLARGSSGANVLTF
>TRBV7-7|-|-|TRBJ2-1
TGTGCCAGCAGCTTAGCGGGGCGCCACAATGAGCAGTTCTTC
CASSLAGRHNEQFF
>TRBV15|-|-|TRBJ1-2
TGTGCCACCAGAGGGACGGCCAACTATGGCTACACCTTC
CATRGTANYGYTF
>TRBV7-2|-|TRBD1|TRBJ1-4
TGTGCCAGCAGCTTCTCAGGACAGGGGGATGAAAAACTGTTTTTT
CASSFSGQGDEKLFF
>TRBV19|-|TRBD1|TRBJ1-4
TGTGCCAGTACCGGGACAGGGAATATAGGTGAAAAACTGTTTTTT
CASTGTGNIGEKLFF
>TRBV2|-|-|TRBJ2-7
TGTGCCAGCAGTGAAGCGCTTCAAGGGAGGGGGAGCTCCTACGAGCAGTACTTC
CASSEALQGRGSSYEQYF
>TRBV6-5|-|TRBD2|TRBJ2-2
TGTGCCAGCCACGTAGCGGGGGCCGGGGAGCTGTTTTTT
CASHVAGAGELFF
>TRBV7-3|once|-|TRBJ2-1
TGTGCCAGCAGCTTAACCAGCGCAGGTCTAAATGAGCAGTTCTTC
CASSLTSAGLNEQFF
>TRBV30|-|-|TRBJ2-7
TGTGCCTGGAGGGGCGTACGGCCCAGCGAGCAGTACTTC
CAWRGVRPSEQYF
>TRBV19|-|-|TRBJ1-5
TGTGCCACCCTCAGCCGCCCCGGCAATCAGCCCCAGCATTTT
CATLSRPGNQPQHF
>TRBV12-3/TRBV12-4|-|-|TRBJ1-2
TGTGCCAGCAGTTTAGTGGGTCTTTATGGCTACACCTTC
CASSLVGLYGYTF
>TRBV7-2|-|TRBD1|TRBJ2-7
TGTGCCAGCAGCATCGGGACAGACTACGAGCAGTACTTC
CASSIGTDYEQYF
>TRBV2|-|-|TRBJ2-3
TGTGCCAGCAGTGAAGCCGGAGTACTAACAGATACGCAGTATTTT
CASSEAGVLTDTQYF
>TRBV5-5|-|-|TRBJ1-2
TGTGCCAGCAGCTTGATTCCCGGGACGGATAACTATGGCTACACCTTC
CASSLIPGTDNYGYTF
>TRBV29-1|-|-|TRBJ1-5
TGCAGCGTTGTAGAAGCCTTCAATCAGCCCCAGCATTTT
CSVVEAFNQPQHF
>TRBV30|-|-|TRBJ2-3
TGTGCCTGGAGGGCCCGACCCCCTTTCACAGATACGCAGTATTTT
CAWRARPPFTDTQYF
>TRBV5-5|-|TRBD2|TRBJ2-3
TGTGCCAGCAGCCTCATGCTAGCGGGGGACACAGATACGCAGTATTTT
CASSLMLAGDTDTQYF
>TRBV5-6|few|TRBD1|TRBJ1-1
TGTGCCAGCAGCTTATCTGGGACAGGCACTGAAGCTTTCTTT
CASSLSGTGTEAFF
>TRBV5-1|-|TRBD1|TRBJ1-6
TGCGCCAGCAGCTTGGAGGGACAGGGCGGTTCACCCCTCCACTTT
CASSLEGQGGSPLHF
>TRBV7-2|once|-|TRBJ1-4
TGTGCCAGCAGCTTAACAGGGAAAGAAAAACTGTTTTTT
CASSLTGKEKLFF
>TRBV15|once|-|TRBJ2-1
TGTGCCACCAGCAGAGAACTGGCTGGGGAGCAGTTCTTC
CATSRELAGEQFF
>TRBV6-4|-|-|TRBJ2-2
TGTGCCAGCAGTGACTCTGTGGGCACCGGGGAGCTGTTTTTT
CASSDSVGTGELFF
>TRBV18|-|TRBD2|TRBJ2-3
TGTGCCAGCTCACGCCCTGCCAGCGGGGGGGCCGCAGATACGCAGTATTTT
CASSRPASGGAADTQYF
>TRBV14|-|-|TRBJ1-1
TGTGCCAGCAGCCAAGCCGGCGTGGTCGCTGAAGCTTTCTTT
CASSQAGVVAEAFF
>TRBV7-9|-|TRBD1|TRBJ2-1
TGTGCCAGCAGCCTTCGAGGGGGCCATGAGCAGTTCTTC
CASSLRGGHEQFF
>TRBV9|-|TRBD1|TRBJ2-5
TGTGCCAGCAGCGCGGGTCGGGGGAACAGGGGGCACGAGACCCAGTACTTC
CASSAGRGNRGHETQYF
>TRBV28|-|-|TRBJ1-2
TGTGCCAGCAGGCCACCCGTCAGGGTGGGGGGCTACACCTTC
CASRPPVRVGGYTF
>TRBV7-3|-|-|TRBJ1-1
TGTGCCAGCAGCGACCATGGAAGCACTGAAGCTTTCTTT
CASSDHGSTEAFF
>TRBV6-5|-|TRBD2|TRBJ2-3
TGTGCCAGCAGCCACACTAGCGGGGGTGCAGATACGCAGTATTTT
CASSHTSGGADTQYF
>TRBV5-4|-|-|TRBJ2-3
TGTGCCAGCAGCTCTCCGACCCGGCCAGATACGCAGTATTTT
CASSSPTRPDTQYF
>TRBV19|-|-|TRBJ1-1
TGTGCCAGTAGTATCGGAGGGATTGGATCAGCTAACACTGAAGCTTTCTTT
CASSIGGIGSANTEAFF
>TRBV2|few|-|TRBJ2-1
TGTGCCAGCAGCAGGACAGAGTGGAATGAGCAGTTCTTC
CASSRTEWNEQFF
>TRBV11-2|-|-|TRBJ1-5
TGTGCCAGCAGCTTAGTTGAGAATCAGCCCCAGCATTTT
CASSLVENQPQHF
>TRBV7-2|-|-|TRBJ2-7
TGTGCCAGCAGCGCCCTGTCGGGGCACGAGCAGTACTTC
CASSALSGHEQYF
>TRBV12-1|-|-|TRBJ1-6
TGTGCCAGCAGCTTACTACAGGGGGCGGATAATTCACCCCTCCACTTT
CASSLLQGADNSPLHF
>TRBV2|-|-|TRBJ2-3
TGTGCCAGCTTAAAGGCGGCGGGGAGCACAGATACGCAGTATTTT
CASLKAAGSTDTQYF
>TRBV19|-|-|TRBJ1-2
TGTGCCAGTCGACAGGTTGGGGACCTAAGGGGCTACACCTTC
CASRQVGDLRGYTF
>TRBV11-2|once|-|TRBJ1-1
TGTGCCAGCAGATCTGGGGGGAGGACTGAAGCTTTCTTT
CASRSGGRTEAFF
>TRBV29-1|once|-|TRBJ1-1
TGCAGCGTTGAGGCAGGAAATGAAGCTTTCTTT
CSVEAGNEAFF
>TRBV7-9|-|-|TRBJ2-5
TGTGCCAGCAGCTTAGGGGGACAAGAGACCCAGTACTTC
CASSLGGQETQYF
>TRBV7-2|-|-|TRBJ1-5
TGTGCCAGCAGTGACCCCAATCAGCCCCAGCATTTT
CASSDPNQPQHF
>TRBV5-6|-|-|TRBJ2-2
TGTGCCAGCAGCTTGTTGACGGCCGTTAACACCGGGGAGCTGTTTTTT
CASSLLTAVNTGELFF
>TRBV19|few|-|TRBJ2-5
TGTGCCAGTGGTAGGGGCCACGATCAAGGGACCCAGTACTTC
CASGRGHDQGTQYF
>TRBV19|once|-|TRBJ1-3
TGTGCCAGTAGTCTTCAGGGTGTTGATTCTGGAAACACCATATATTTT
CASSLQGVDSGNTIYF
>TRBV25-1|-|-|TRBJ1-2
TGTGCCAGCAGTGAACCGGGACCGACCTATGGCTACACCTTC
CASSEPGPTYGYTF
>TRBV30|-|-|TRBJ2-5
TGTGCCTGGAGTGAGACGGGTTCTGCGGCGACCCAGTACTTC
CAWSETGSAATQYF
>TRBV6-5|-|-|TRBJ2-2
TGTGCCAGCAGTTACGGCGGCTTATCCGCCGGGGAGCTGTTTTTT
CASSYGGLSAGELFF
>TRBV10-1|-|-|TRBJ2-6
TGCGCCAGGTCGAGCGCCTTGGGGGCCAACGTCCTGACTTTC
CARSSALGANVLTF
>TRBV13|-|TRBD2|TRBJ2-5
TGTGCCAGCAGCCCGGCCCTCGGGACTATCCAAGAGACCCAGTACTTC
CASSPALGTIQETQYF
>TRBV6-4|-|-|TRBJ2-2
TGTGCCAGCAGTGACAGGGGCGAGTCCGGGGAGCTGTTTTTT
CASSDRGESGELFF
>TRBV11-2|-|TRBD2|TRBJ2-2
TGTGCCAGCAGCTCCCGACTAGCGGGGCATAGGGCCGGGGAGCTGTTTTTT
CASSSRLAGHRAGELFF
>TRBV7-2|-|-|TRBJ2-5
TGTGCCAGCAGCTTAGGTCAAGAGACCCAGTACTTC
CASSLGQETQYF
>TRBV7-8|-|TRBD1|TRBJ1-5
TGTGCCAGCAGCCCAGCCGACAGGGGCAATCAGCCCCAGCATTTT
CASSPADRGNQPQHF
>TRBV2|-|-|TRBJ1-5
TGTGCCAGCAGTGAAGCGCTGAGCAAGCCCCAGCATTTT
CASSEALSKPQHF
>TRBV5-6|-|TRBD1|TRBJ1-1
TGTGCCAGCAGCGGAAGGACAGGGCCGGGCACTGAAGCTTTCTTT
CASSGRTGPGTEAFF
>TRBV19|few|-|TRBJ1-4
TGTGCCAGTAGTCCCCGCCGGGAAAAACTGTTTTTT
CASSPRREKLFF
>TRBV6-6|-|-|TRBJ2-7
TGTGCCAGCGGGGACAACTACGAGCAGTACTTC
CASGDNYEQYF